Following are 16 T cell receptor beta chains from one sample sequenced in a study of T cells in Graves' hyperthyroidism and ophthalmopathy. Amplified regions were TCR beta CDR3 sequences from RNA transcripts. Carried out on the TCR CDR3, a first-round RT-PCR used the HTBI primer set. TCRdb re-derived calls from the multiplex PCR reads in MiXCR, one entry per CDR3 protein. The table shows about 250,000 distinct CDR3 sequences, with about 24% occurring only once. The sequenced material came from blood. These receptors originate from a woman aged 40 to 50 with Graves' ophthalmopathy.

The sample holds many counts of this clonotype. Being one base from a much bigger clone, this may be a read error. The gene calls are TRBV28 and TRBJ2-7, with 9 bases that match TRBD2. V was pared by 6 bases and J by 1 base, with 7 bases of the junction left unmatched. This CDR3 has 15 residues. From germline, CDR1 is MDHEN and CDR2 SYDVKM. CDR3 protein: CASRPASGMSYEQYF. For the CDR3, the DNA is TGTGCCAGCAGGCCTGCTAGCGGGATGTCCTACGAGCAGTACTTC.

The chain couples TRBV6-1 to TRBJ2-7; 8 positions match TRBD1. Germline V lookup: CDR1 MNHNS, CDR2 SASEGT. J gave up 2 bases and V 7 bases, and 7 bases lay outside the gene matches. The CDR3 is 14 residues long. In DNA, the CDR3 is TGTGCCAGCAATCCGGCAGGGGGCCCCTACGAGCAGTACTTC. This sequence encodes CASNPAGGPYEQYF.

This clonotype was seen repeatedly, ten times or more. The chain recombines TRBV4-2 with TRBJ2-5; TRBD2 matches 8 bases. J gave up 5 bases and V 0 bases, and 5 bases lay outside the gene matches. The CDR3 runs to 15 residues. The V gene's germline CDR1 is LGHNA and CDR2 YNFKEQ. As DNA, the CDR3 is TGTGCCAGCAGCCAAGAGGCCGGGACTAGGGAGACCCAGTACTTC. This codes for CASSQEAGTRETQYF.

J is TRBJ2-7 and V is TRBV6-1, with TRBD1 identical over 8 bases. Germline V gene lookup returns CDR1 MNHNS and CDR2 SASEGT. V was pared by 6 bases and J by 0 bases, with 10 bases of the junction left unmatched. The CDR3 has 16 amino acids. CDR3 in amino acids: CASRRDGQGYSYEQYF. DNA of the CDR3: TGTGCCAGCAGGAGGGACGGACAGGGATACTCCTACGAGCAGTACTTC.

This clonotype was recorded many times. This chain links TRBV5-1 with TRBJ1-1; the D is unclear. The CDR3 runs to 13 residues. Germline assignment: CDR1 SGHRS and CDR2 YFSETQ. The germline V and J ends were trimmed by 2 bases and 6 bases, with 11 bases remaining between them. The CDR3 DNA reads TGCGCCAGCAGCTTAGGTTCTCACGCTGAAGCTTTCTTT. This codes for CASSLGSHAEAFF. The entire variable domain, with the rest obtained from reference TRBV5-1 and TRBJ1-1, is as follows: KAGVTQTPRYLIKTRGQQVTLSCSPISGHRSVSWYQQTPGQGLQFLFEYFSETQRNKGNFPGRFSGRQFSNSRSEMNVSTLELGDSALYLCASSLGSHAEAFFGQGTRLTVV.

The V gene is TRBV24-1, the J gene TRBJ2-1; tentative D call: TRBD1 (6 bases). Germline CDR1 and CDR2: KGHDR and SFDVKD. V was pared by 3 bases and J by 2 bases, with 13 bases between. This CDR3 is built from 16 residues. DNA for the CDR3: TGTGCCACCAGTGATGTTAGCTCAGGGGCCTACAATGAGCAGTTCTTC. It encodes CATSDVSSGAYNEQFF.

There are many counts of this clonotype. The chain links TRBV7-6 to TRBJ2-7; TRBD2 is a possible D gene (6 bases). The CDR3 contains 14 residues. Germline CDR1 reads SGHVS; CDR2 reads FNYEAQ. Trimming cost V 2 bases and J 5 bases, with 13 bases left between them. The CDR3 DNA follows: TGTGCCAGCAGCTTATCAGGGACTCTCGACGAGCAGTACTTC. Protein product: CASSLSGTLDEQYF.

This clonotype was seen ten or more times. V usage is TRBV6-5 and J usage is TRBJ2-5; 8 bases agree with TRBD1. The CDR3 length is 17 residues. V trimming: 4 bases; J trimming: 1 base; junction bases outside the gene matches: 11. CDR1 is MNHEY and CDR2 is SVGAGI in the germline V gene. CDR3 sequence (DNA): TGTGCCAGCAGTTTTGGACAGGGTGCATCGGGCCAAGAGACCCAGTACTTC. Protein: CASSFGQGASGQETQYF.

This clonotype was seen at least ten times. The chain joins TRBV27 to TRBJ1-2; D unresolved. V shed 3 bases and J shed 8 bases, with 13 bases lying between them. The CDR3 contains 13 residues. Germline V gene sequence: CDR1 MNHEY, CDR2 SMNVEV (reference sequence). CDR3 region: CASSLRTSQGYTF. The CDR3 DNA reads TGTGCCAGCAGTTTGAGGACGAGCCAAGGCTACACCTTC.

There are a few counts of this clonotype. The chain has TRBV5-8 and TRBJ2-7; D is perhaps TRBD2 (6 bases). Germline V gene sequence: CDR1 SGHTS, CDR2 YDEGEE. The CDR3 totals 13 residues. With 9 bases removed from V and 6 bases from J, the gap between germline ends came to 19 bases. The CDR3 DNA is TGTGCCACGTTTAGGACCCCCGGGGGCGAGCAGTACTTC. Translating gives CATFRTPGGEQYF.

The sample holds many counts of this clonotype. This sequence joins TRBV28 and TRBJ2-7, with D unclear. The germline V gene encodes CDR1 MDHEN and CDR2 SYDVKM. There are 12 residues in the CDR3. Trimming removed 2 bases at V and 6 bases at J, with 8 bases between. The CDR3, as DNA: TGTGCCAGCAGTTTAGGTGGGCTCGAGCAGTACTTC. Translation: CASSLGGLEQYF.

The genes are TRBV2 and TRBJ1-1; weak D call: TRBD1 (5 bases). V was pared by 6 bases and J by 3 bases, with 11 bases between. This CDR3 has 13 residues. Germline V gives CDR1 SNHLY, CDR2 FYNNEI. CDR3 DNA: TGTGCCAGCAGGGGGCCATCCGACACTGAAGCTTTCTTT. This sequence encodes CASRGPSDTEAFF.

J is TRBJ2-5 and V is TRBV28, with D perhaps assigned TRBD1 or TRBD2 (6 bases each). Germline-derived CDR1 and CDR2 are MDHEN and SYDVKM. The CDR3 contains 12 residues. The V and J ends lost 7 bases and 4 bases respectively, with 10 bases between them. The CDR3 is CASIGGAETQYF. The CDR3 DNA follows: TGTGCCAGCATCGGGGGCGCAGAGACCCAGTACTTC.

This clonotype occurred many times. The V call is TRBV9, the J call TRBJ1-2; D is perhaps TRBD1 (5 bases). The CDR3 covers 15 residues. The germline CDR1 and CDR2 sequences are SGDLS and YYNGEE. Trimming left V 3 bases short and J 4 bases short, with 16 bases between. CDR3 DNA: TGTGCCAGCAGCGCCGGGACTTCGACGGGCTATGGCTACACCTTC. Translating it yields CASSAGTSTGYGYTF. Complete variable domain (other parts from reference TRBV9 and TRBJ1-2): DSGVTQTPKHLITATGQRVTLRCSPRSGDLSVYWYQQSLDQGLQFLIQYYNGEERAKGNILERFSAQQFPDLHSELNLSSLELGDSALYFCASSAGTSTGYGYTFGSGTRLTVV.

The table lists this clonotype with many counts. The J gene is TRBJ1-2, the V gene TRBV6-1; D perhaps matches TRBD1 (5 bases). The CDR3 sequence is 15 residues long. Trimming took 5 bases from V and 4 from J, leaving 17 bases between them. Germline V gene data show CDR1 as MNHNS and CDR2 as SASEGT. The CDR3 sequence is CASSPQGVRGYGYTF. Written as DNA, the CDR3 is TGTGCCAGCAGTCCGCAGGGTGTTCGAGGCTATGGCTACACCTTC.

The table lists this clonotype with many counts. The J gene is TRBJ1-5, the V gene TRBV28; TRBD1 aligns across 7 bases. V was clipped by 9 bases and J by 3 bases; unmatched bases: 11. The CDR3 has 15 amino acids. Germline CDR1 MDHEN, CDR2 SYDVKM. DNA for the CDR3: TGTGCCAGTATGACAGGGTTTTTTATCAATCAGCCCCAGCATTTT. This translates into CASMTGFFINQPQHF.